This T cell receptor beta chain appears in the sequencing data of a study of T cell repertoires in cytomegalovirus infection. Study summary: Public TCR beta signatures marked donors with CMV infection and the matching HLA. Study results and limitations: Accumulated public TCR beta family frequency recognized individuals carrying CMV together with the relevant HLA. HLA-C-restricted CMV-specific TCR beta clonotypes were dominant in the ex vivo response.

This clonotype has a count of ten or more. Its target is unknown. Germline V gene lookup returns CDR1 SGHTA and CDR2 FQGNSA. Unmatched junction bases numbered 6, after V lost 1 base and J lost 4 bases. The CDR3 totals 15 residues. One entry per CDR3 protein results from TCRdb running MiXCR on the reads. The sample carries 200,000 to 300,000 distinct CDR3 sequences, approximately 7% recorded once. The chain employs TRBV7-2 and TRBJ1-2; 7 positions agree with TRBD1. This sequence originates from a human donor in good health (CMV status not recorded). Some clones in this sample may be carry-over from other donors' samples. Sample: PBMCs. The CDR3 sequence: CASSLGGGDRYGYTF. CDR3 nucleotides: TGTGCCAGCAGCTTAGGAGGGGGCGATCGCTATGGCTACACCTTC.